This T cell receptor (beta chain) was identified during a study of T cell responses to AZD1222 COVID-19 vaccine. Some clones are missing from TCRdb's copy, which holds only in-frame ones; the method was immunoSEQ multiplex PCR. Of about 120,000 clones in the sample, 70% to 90% are singletons; the top ten hold 2.5% to 3.5%. Germline V gives CDR1 SGHNT, CDR2 YYREEE (reference sequence). The CDR3 has 13 residues. Trimming removed 0 bases at V and 4 bases at J, with 7 bases between. This sequence originates from an adult who received the AZD1222 COVID-19 vaccine. J is TRBJ1-2 and V is TRBV5-4, with no clear D. This material consisted of peripheral blood, taken 28 days after the second AZD1222 dose. The DNA of the CDR3 is TGTGCCAGCAGCTTGGGAGGTTCCTATGGCTACACCTTC. This gives the protein CASSLGGSYGYTF. Supplemented by reference TRBV5-4 and TRBJ1-2, the full variable domain reads ETGVTQSPTHLIKTRGQQVTLRCSSQSGHNTVSWYQQALGQGPQFIFQYYREEENGRGNFPPRFSGLQFPNYSSELNVNALELDDSALYLCASSLGGSYGYTFGSGTRLTVV.